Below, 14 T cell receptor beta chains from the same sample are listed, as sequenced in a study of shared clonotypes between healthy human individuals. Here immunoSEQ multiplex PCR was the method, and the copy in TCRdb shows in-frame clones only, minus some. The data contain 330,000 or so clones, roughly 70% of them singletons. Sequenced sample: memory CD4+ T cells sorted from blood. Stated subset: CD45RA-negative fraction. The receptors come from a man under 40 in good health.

In nucleotides, the CDR3 is TGTGCCAGCACGGAGGACATTTCAGAGACCCAGTACTTC. Residues: CASTEDISETQYF. The chain has TRBV2 and TRBJ2-5, with D perhaps TRBD1 or TRBD2 (5 bases each). The germline V and J ends were trimmed by 7 bases and 4 bases, with 13 bases remaining between them. Germline V gene lookup returns CDR1 SNHLY and CDR2 FYNNEI. The CDR3 consists of 13 residues.

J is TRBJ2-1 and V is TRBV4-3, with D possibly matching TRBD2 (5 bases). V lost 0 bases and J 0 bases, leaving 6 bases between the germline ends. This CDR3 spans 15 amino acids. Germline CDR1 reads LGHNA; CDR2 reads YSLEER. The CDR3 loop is CASSQELASYNEQFF. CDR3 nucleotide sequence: TGCGCCAGCAGCCAAGAGCTAGCCTCCTACAATGAGCAGTTCTTC.

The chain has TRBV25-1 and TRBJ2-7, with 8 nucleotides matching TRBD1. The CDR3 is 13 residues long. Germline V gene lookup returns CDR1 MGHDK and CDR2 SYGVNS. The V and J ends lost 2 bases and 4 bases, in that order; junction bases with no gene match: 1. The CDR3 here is CASSEGTGYEQYF. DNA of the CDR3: TGTGCCAGCAGTGAAGGGACAGGTTACGAGCAGTACTTC.

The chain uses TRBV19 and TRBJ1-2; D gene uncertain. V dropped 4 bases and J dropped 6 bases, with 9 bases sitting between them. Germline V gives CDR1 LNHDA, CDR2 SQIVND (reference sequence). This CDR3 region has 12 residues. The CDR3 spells CASSRRTDGYTF. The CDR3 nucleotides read TGTGCCAGTAGTAGAAGGACGGATGGCTACACCTTC.

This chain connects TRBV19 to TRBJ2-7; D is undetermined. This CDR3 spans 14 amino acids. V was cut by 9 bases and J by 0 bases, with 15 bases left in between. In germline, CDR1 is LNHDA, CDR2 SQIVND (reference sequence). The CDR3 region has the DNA TGTGCCAGCTCGCCTGTCCCCGACTCCTACGAGCAGTACTTC. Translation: CASSPVPDSYEQYF.

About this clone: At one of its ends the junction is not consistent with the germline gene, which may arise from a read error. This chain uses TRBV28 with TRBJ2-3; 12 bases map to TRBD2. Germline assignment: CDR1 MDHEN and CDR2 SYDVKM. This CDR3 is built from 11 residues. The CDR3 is CASSLAGGVLF. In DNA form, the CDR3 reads TGTGCCAGCAGCCTAGCGGGGGGGGTTTTATTT.

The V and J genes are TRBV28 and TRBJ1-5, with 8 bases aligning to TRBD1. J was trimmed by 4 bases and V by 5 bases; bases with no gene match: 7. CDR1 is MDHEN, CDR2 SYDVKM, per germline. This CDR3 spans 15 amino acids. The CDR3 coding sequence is TGTGCCAGCAGTCCAGGACAGGGTTGGAATCAGCCCCAGCATTTT. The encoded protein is CASSPGQGWNQPQHF.

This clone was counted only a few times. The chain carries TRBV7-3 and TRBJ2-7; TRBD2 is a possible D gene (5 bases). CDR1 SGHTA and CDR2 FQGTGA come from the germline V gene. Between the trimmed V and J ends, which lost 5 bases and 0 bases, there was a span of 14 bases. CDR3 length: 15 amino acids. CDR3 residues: CASSLEAGSSYEQYF. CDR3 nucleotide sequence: TGTGCCAGCAGCCTGGAGGCCGGTTCCTCCTACGAGCAGTACTTC.

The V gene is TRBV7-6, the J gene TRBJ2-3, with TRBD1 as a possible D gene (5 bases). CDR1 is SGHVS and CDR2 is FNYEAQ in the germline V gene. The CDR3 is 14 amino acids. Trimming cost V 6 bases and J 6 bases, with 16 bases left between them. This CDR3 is CASSLTDKLDTQYF. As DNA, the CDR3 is TGTGCCAGCAGTCTGACGGACAAGTTGGATACGCAGTATTTT.

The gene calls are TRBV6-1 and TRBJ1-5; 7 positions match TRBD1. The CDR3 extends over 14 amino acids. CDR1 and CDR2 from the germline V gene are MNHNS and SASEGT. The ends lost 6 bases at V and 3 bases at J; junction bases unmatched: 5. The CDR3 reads CASRGDSPNQPQHF. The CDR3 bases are TGTGCCAGCAGAGGGGACAGTCCCAATCAGCCCCAGCATTTT.

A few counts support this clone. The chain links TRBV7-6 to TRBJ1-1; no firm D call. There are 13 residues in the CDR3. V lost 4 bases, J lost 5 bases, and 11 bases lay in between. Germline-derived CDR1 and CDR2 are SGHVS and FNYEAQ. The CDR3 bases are TGTGCCAGCAGCTCGCTGCCCGTGACTGAAGCTTTCTTT. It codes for CASSSLPVTEAFF.

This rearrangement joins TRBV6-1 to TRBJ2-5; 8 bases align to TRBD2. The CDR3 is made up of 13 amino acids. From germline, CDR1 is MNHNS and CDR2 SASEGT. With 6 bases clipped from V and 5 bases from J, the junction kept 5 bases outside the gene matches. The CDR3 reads CASRPGLVETQYF. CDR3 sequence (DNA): TGTGCCAGCAGACCGGGACTAGTGGAGACCCAGTACTTC.

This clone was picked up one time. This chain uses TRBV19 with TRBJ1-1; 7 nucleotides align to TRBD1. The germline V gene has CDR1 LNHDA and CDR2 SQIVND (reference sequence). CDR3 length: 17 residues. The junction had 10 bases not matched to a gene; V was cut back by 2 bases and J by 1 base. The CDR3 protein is CASSIWGGGRRNTEAFF. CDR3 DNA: TGTGCCAGTAGTATATGGGGAGGGGGCCGGAGGAACACTGAAGCTTTCTTT.

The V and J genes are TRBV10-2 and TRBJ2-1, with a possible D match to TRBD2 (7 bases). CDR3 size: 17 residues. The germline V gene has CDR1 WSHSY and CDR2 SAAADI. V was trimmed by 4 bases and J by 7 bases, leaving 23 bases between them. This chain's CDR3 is CASSVPELVGGGNEQFF. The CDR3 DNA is TGCGCCAGCAGTGTCCCCGAATTGGTGGGAGGGGGGAATGAGCAGTTCTTC.